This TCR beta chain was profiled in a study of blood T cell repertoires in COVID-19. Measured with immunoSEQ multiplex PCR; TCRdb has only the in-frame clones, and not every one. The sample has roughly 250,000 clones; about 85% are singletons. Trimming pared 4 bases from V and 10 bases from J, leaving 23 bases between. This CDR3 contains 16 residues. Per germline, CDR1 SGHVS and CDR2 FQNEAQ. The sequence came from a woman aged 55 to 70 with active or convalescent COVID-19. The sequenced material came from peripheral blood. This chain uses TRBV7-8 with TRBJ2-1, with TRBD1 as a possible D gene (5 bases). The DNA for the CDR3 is TGTGCCAGCAGCTATCTCAGGGTTACCCCCGAGAGAGAGCAGTTCTTC. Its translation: CASSYLRVTPEREQFF.